The T cell receptor beta chain described here comes from a study of T cell responses to AZD1222 COVID-19 vaccine. Findings and caveats of the study: Spike-wide vaccine-associated CD4 TCRs dominated at 160-218 and 743-854.

A word on this clone: Its matching antigen is unknown.

The germline CDR1 and CDR2 sequences are SGHRS and YFSETQ. This CDR3 region has 13 residues. The junction had 7 bases not matched to a gene; V was cut back by 2 bases and J by 14 bases. Second-dose recipients at about 4 or about 12 weeks were treated as one pooled group. Assay used: immunoSEQ multiplex PCR; TCRdb lists only in-frame clones, some missing. The sample includes more than 100,000 clones, 92% of them seen just once. The chain has TRBV5-1 and TRBJ1-4; 9 nucleotides align to TRBD1. Sample: peripheral blood, taken 28 days after the second AZD1222 dose. This receptor was obtained from an adult who received the AZD1222 COVID-19 vaccine. The CDR3 reads CASSLMGQGVLFF. CDR3 sequence (DNA): TGCGCCAGCAGCTTAATGGGACAGGGTGTCCTGTTTTTT.